This entry lists 8 T cell receptor beta chains sequenced from one sample in a study of neurological immune-mediated disorders. Time point denoted: longitudinal time-point 2. TCRdb independently ran MiXCR on the 5' RACE reads; one entry per CDR3 protein. Among some 87,000 distinct CDR3 sequences listed, approximately 6% were seen once. Sequencing input: PBMCs. The receptors were sampled from an older woman with multiple sclerosis.

This clonotype was recorded at least ten times. The gene calls are TRBV5-1 and TRBJ1-1; D is ambiguous. The CDR3 covers 13 residues. Germline assignment: CDR1 SGHRS and CDR2 YFSETQ. The germline V and J ends were trimmed by 3 bases and 0 bases, with 6 bases remaining between them. This chain's CDR3 is CASSSRLNTEAFF. CDR3 in DNA: TGCGCCAGCAGCTCCCGACTGAACACTGAAGCTTTCTTT.

This clonotype was seen repeatedly, ten times or more. The chain recombines TRBV11-2 with TRBJ2-5; maybe TRBD2 (5 bases). V shed 5 bases and J shed 5 bases, with 15 bases lying between them. In germline, CDR1 is SGHAT, CDR2 FQNNGV. The CDR3 spans 14 residues. The DNA for the CDR3 is TGTGCCAGCAGCCTATATAGCGATGTGGAGACCCAGTACTTC. Translation: CASSLYSDVETQYF.

This clonotype showed up many times. This chain links TRBV20-1 with TRBJ1-1, with D hard to call. Between the trimmed V and J ends, which lost 4 bases and 3 bases, there was a span of 12 bases. From germline, CDR1 is DFQATT and CDR2 SNEGSKA (reference sequence). The CDR3 runs to 13 residues. The CDR3: CSAMAAAYTEAFF. The CDR3 coding sequence is TGCAGTGCTATGGCGGCAGCTTACACTGAAGCTTTCTTT.

This clonotype came up many times. J is TRBJ1-2 and V is TRBV7-9; the match to TRBD1 covers 7 bases. This CDR3 spans 15 amino acids. CDR1 and CDR2 from the germline V gene are SEHNR and FQNEAQ (reference sequence). With V trimmed by 2 bases and J by 4 bases, 7 bases remained unmatched. As DNA, the CDR3 is TGTGCCAGCAGCTTACCCGGGACAGTGGTCTATGGCTACACCTTC. Translating it yields CASSLPGTVVYGYTF. Complete variable domain (other parts from reference TRBV7-9 and TRBJ1-2): DTGVSQNPRHKITKRGQNVTFRCDPISEHNRLYWYRQTLGQGPEFLTYFQNEAQLEKSRLLSDRFSAERPKGSFSTLEIQRTEQGDSAMYLCASSLPGTVVYGYTFGSGTRLTVV.

This clonotype showed up many times. V usage is TRBV5-1 and J usage is TRBJ2-6, with a tentative D call TRBD2 (6 bases). The germline V and J ends were trimmed by 4 bases and 2 bases, with 13 bases remaining between them. Germline V gives CDR1 SGHRS, CDR2 YFSETQ. The CDR3 is made up of 16 amino acids. CDR3 bases: TGCGCCAGCAGCCTACGAGGAGGGGCTGGGGCCAACGTCCTGACTTTC. Translated: CASSLRGGAGANVLTF. Full variable domain (outside the CDR3, taken from reference TRBV5-1 and TRBJ2-6): KAGVTQTPRYLIKTRGQQVTLSCSPISGHRSVSWYQQTPGQGLQFLFEYFSETQRNKGNFPGRFSGRQFSNSRSEMNVSTLELGDSALYLCASSLRGGAGANVLTFGAGSRLTVL.

This clonotype came up many times. This chain uses TRBV12-3 or TRBV12-4 with TRBJ2-7; weak D call: TRBD1 (6 bases). This CDR3 has 13 residues. Trimming took 8 bases from V and 3 from J, leaving 14 bases between them. The CDR3 spells CASVLSGDYEQYF. The CDR3 DNA is TGTGCCAGCGTCCTTTCAGGGGACTACGAGCAGTACTTC.

At least ten counts were recorded for this clonotype. V usage is TRBV25-1 and J usage is TRBJ1-1; 8 positions match TRBD1. CDR1 MGHDK and CDR2 SYGVNS come from the germline V gene. The CDR3 is made up of 12 amino acids. Losses at the gene ends were 7 bases for V and 8 bases for J; bases not matched to a gene: 6. Here the CDR3 DNA reads TGTGCCAGCACGACAGGGGTGTCGGAAGCTTTCTTT. This sequence encodes CASTTGVSEAFF. The whole variable domain, remainder taken from reference TRBV25-1 and TRBJ1-1, is EADIYQTPRYLVIGTGKKITLECSQTMGHDKMYWYQQDPGMELHLIHYSYGVNSTEKGDLSSESTVSRIRTEHFPLTLESARPSHTSQYLCASTTGVSEAFFGQGTRLTVV.

The rearrangement joins TRBV29-1 to TRBJ2-2, with D tentatively TRBD1 (6 bases). The CDR3 totals 15 residues. Per the germline V gene, CDR1 is SQVTM and CDR2 is ANQGSEA. V was clipped by 7 bases and J by 0 bases, with 15 bases between them. The CDR3 protein is CSGGGNRANTGELFF. The CDR3 coding sequence is TGCAGCGGCGGAGGTAACAGGGCGAACACCGGGGAGCTGTTTTTT.